The T cell receptor beta chain under discussion was sequenced for a study of blood T cell repertoires in COVID-19. Turning to the study itself: The United States, Italy and Spain provided the acute and convalescent COVID-19 samples. The analysed material was cDNA or gDNA that came from T cells, B-cell-depleted T cells, or PBMCs.

Original handling: Reference gene primer amplification gave estimated nucleated cell counts. Using immunoSEQ multiplex PCR, the repertoire was profiled, and TCRdb retains in-frame clones only, with some absent. D and trimming come from the DNA, and the V and J calls and clone size come from that table. The sample lists fewer than 55,000 clones, 70% to 90% seen once, with about 3% in the top ten. The length of the CDR3 is 14 residues. The V end lost 2 bases, the J end lost 10 bases, and 17 bases lay between the germline ends. Germline CDR1 SEHNR, CDR2 FQNEAQ (reference sequence). This clonotype was obtained from a middle-aged man with active COVID-19. The gene calls are TRBV7-9 and TRBJ1-2, with D perhaps matching TRBD1 (6 bases). Sequencing used peripheral blood. CDR3 protein: CASSLSQGYVDYTF. The CDR3 bases are TGTGCCAGCAGCTTAAGTCAGGGGTATGTGGACTACACCTTC. The full variable domain, with the rest looked up from reference TRBV7-9 and TRBJ1-2, is DTGVSQNPRHKITKRGQNVTFRCDPISEHNRLYWYRQTLGQGPEFLTYFQNEAQLEKSRLLSDRFSAERPKGSFSTLEIQRTEQGDSAMYLCASSLSQGYVDYTFGSGTRLTVV.